What follows describes a single T cell receptor (beta chain). The data are from a study of cytomegalovirus exposure and HLA in healthy donors. Sequencing was performed with immunoSEQ multiplex PCR; in TCRdb, only in-frame clones are kept and a portion is missing. The sample lists 110,000 to 150,000 clones, approximately 93% occurring once. The receptor's source is a man aged 18 to 29 in good health and CMV-seronegative. Input material: PBMCs.

The CDR3 region is CASSLTSGNTDTQYF. Here the CDR3 DNA reads TGCGCCAGCAGCTTAACTAGCGGAAACACAGATACGCAGTATTTT. The chain employs TRBV5-1 and TRBJ2-3; TRBD2 matches at 8 bases. The length of the CDR3 is 15 residues. V was clipped by 2 bases and J by 2 bases; unmatched bases: 4. Germline V gene data show CDR1 as SGHRS and CDR2 as YFSETQ.